Listed below are T cell receptor beta chains from one sample, sequenced in a study of OX40 agonist ivuxolimab in advanced cancers. Assay used: immunoSEQ multiplex PCR; TCRdb lists only in-frame clones, some missing. Found here are approximately 68,000 clones, around 90% of them singletons; the top ten hold about 1%. Sequenced here: CD4+ or CD8+ T cells sorted from blood, sampled in a trial of the OX40 agonist ivuxolimab. The receptor set was obtained from an adult with an advanced solid tumor such as melanoma, head and neck, liver or kidney cancer. CDR3s include the opening cysteine and the closing phenylalanine or tryptophan. The D gene is left open where the match is weak. The listing skips clone size in some rows; elsewhere it reads once, few, many or a size class.

d_call j_call clone_size v_call cdr3_aa cdr3_nt
NA TRBJ2-3 NA TRBV6-5 CASSLLGPGETQYF TGTGCCAGCAGCCTACTAGGTCCAGGGGAGACGCAGTATTTT
NA TRBJ1-6 NA TRBV19 CASKEQLNSPLHF TGTGCCAGTAAGGAACAGTTGAATTCACCCCTCCACTTT
NA TRBJ2-1 few TRBV5-1 CASSLVIQDNEQFF TGCGCCAGCAGCTTGGTGATACAGGACAATGAGCAGTTCTTC
NA TRBJ1-2 NA TRBV6-1 CASSEGGLNYGYTF TGTGCCAGCAGTGAAGGGGGGCTAAACTATGGCTACACCTTC
TRBD1 TRBJ2-3 once TRBV2 CASSHSDRDTQYF TGTGCCAGCAGTCACTCGGACAGGGATACGCAGTATTTT
TRBD1 TRBJ2-7 NA TRBV19 CASSPGTGGYEQYF TGTGCCAGTAGTCCCGGGACAGGGGGCTACGAGCAGTACTTC
NA TRBJ2-2 NA TRBV7-9 CASIPRPGGAGELFF TGTGCCAGCATCCCCCGCCCAGGGGGGGCCGGGGAGCTGTTTTTT
NA TRBJ1-1 once TRBV5-4 CASSNRPGTRGKGVNTEAFF TGTGCCAGCAGCAACCGGCCGGGAACCAGGGGAAAGGGGGTGAACACTGAAGCTTTCTTT
TRBD1 TRBJ1-4 NA TRBV6-5 CASSADRGWEKLFF TGTGCCAGCAGTGCGGACAGGGGGTGGGAAAAACTGTTTTTT
NA TRBJ2-7 NA TRBV19 CASSIMGGDEQYF TGTGCCAGTAGTATCATGGGGGGCGACGAGCAGTACTTC
NA TRBJ2-1 NA TRBV11-3 CASSFYNEQFF TGTGCCAGCAGCTTTTACAATGAGCAGTTCTTC
NA TRBJ2-1 NA TRBV10-1 CASSGGYHNEQFF TGCGCCAGCAGTGGCGGCTACCACAATGAGCAGTTCTTC
NA TRBJ1-1 NA TRBV6-5 CASSYSRDMSVAFF TGTGCCAGCAGTTACTCCAGGGACATGTCTGTAGCTTTCTTT
NA TRBJ1-3 NA TRBV4-2 CASSLVEGTGNTIYF TGTGCCAGCAGCCTAGTTGAGGGGACTGGAAACACCATATATTTT
TRBD1 TRBJ2-6 NA TRBV12-5 CASGTGTAGANVLTF TGTGCTAGTGGTACCGGGACAGCTGGGGCCAACGTCCTGACTTTC
TRBD1 TRBJ2-2 NA TRBV11-3 CASSLMAGGARTGELFF TGTGCCAGCAGCTTGATGGCAGGGGGCGCGCGGACCGGGGAGCTGTTTTTT
NA TRBJ2-7 NA TRBV19 CASSPDRNAGYEQYF TGTGCCAGTAGTCCGGATAGAAACGCAGGATACGAGCAGTACTTC
NA TRBJ1-5 NA TRBV10-3 CAISEPYSNQPQHF TGTGCCATCAGTGAACCTTATAGCAATCAGCCCCAGCATTTT
NA TRBJ1-1 NA TRBV5-4 CASSLLIQGPGEAFF TGTGCCAGCAGCTTGTTAATCCAGGGGCCAGGGGAGGCTTTCTTT
NA TRBJ2-7 once TRBV6-5 CASSTVGYEQYF TGTGCCAGCAGTACGGTAGGCTACGAGCAGTACTTC
NA TRBJ1-4 NA TRBV20-1 CSAKSNEKLFF TGCAGTGCTAAGAGTAATGAAAAACTGTTTTTT
NA TRBJ1-4 NA TRBV5-4 CASSLGRDGFNEKLFF TGTGCCAGCAGCTTAGGCCGGGACGGATTTAATGAAAAACTGTTTTTT
TRBD2 TRBJ2-7 NA TRBV10-1 CASSDGIRGSFSYEQYF TGCGCCAGCAGTGACGGGATTCGCGGGAGTTTTTCCTACGAGCAGTACTTC
NA TRBJ2-2 few TRBV6-1 CASRNTGPGELFF TGTGCCAGCAGGAACACAGGGCCCGGGGAGCTGTTTTTT
TRBD2 TRBJ2-3 NA TRBV7-3 CASSPSGGLTDTQYF TGTGCCAGCAGCCCTAGCGGGGGGCTCACAGATACGCAGTATTTT
NA TRBJ2-5 NA TRBV5-1 CASSPGDPGETQYF TGCGCCAGCAGCCCGGGGGATCCGGGAGAGACCCAGTACTTC
NA TRBJ1-6 NA TRBV27 CASSFGGSYNSPLHF TGTGCCAGCAGTTTTGGGGGGTCCTATAATTCACCCCTCCACTTT
NA TRBJ1-2 NA TRBV14 CASSFDSNYGYTF TGTGCCAGCAGTTTCGACAGTAACTATGGCTACACCTTC
NA TRBJ1-2 NA TRBV6-1 CASSEGAYGYTF TGTGCCAGCAGTGAAGGGGCATATGGCTACACCTTC
TRBD1 TRBJ1-1 NA TRBV5-1 CASNGQGAEAFF TGCGCCAGCAACGGACAGGGCGCTGAAGCTTTCTTT
NA TRBJ2-7 NA TRBV5-1 CASSKDTYEQYF TGCGCCAGCAGCAAGGATACCTACGAGCAGTACTTC
NA TRBJ1-1 NA TRBV4-2 CASSQDTGGSTHTEAFF TGTGCCAGCAGCCAAGATACGGGGGGTTCGACTCACACTGAAGCTTTCTTT
NA TRBJ1-1 NA TRBV5-1 CASSSTFEKNTEAFF TGCGCCAGCAGCTCAACCTTTGAGAAGAACACTGAAGCTTTCTTT
NA TRBJ2-7 NA TRBV7-2 CASSSVSSSYEQYF TGTGCCAGCAGCTCCGTTTCATCGTCCTACGAGCAGTACTTC
TRBD1 TRBJ2-5 few TRBV6-5 CASSGTGNQETQYF TGTGCCAGCAGCGGGACAGGGAACCAAGAGACCCAGTACTTC
NA TRBJ1-2 NA TRBV7-2 CASSLYPGQFNTF TGTGCCAGCAGCTTATACCCCGGCCAATTCAACACCTTC
NA TRBJ1-1 once TRBV5-1 CASSFFGDTEAFF TGCGCCAGCAGCTTCTTCGGGGACACTGAAGCTTTCTTT
NA TRBJ2-7 NA TRBV18 CASSPQRSGDEQYF TGTGCCAGCTCACCTCAAAGAAGCGGCGACGAGCAGTACTTC
NA TRBJ1-3 NA TRBV9 CASSVAPDGYSGNTIYF TGTGCCAGCAGCGTAGCTCCGGACGGCTACTCTGGAAACACCATATATTTT
NA TRBJ1-2 NA TRBV2 CASNRQNYGYTF TGTGCCAGCAATCGACAGAACTATGGCTACACCTTC